This TCR beta chain was identified during a study of blood T cells in healthy people across ages. For the second PCR, which ran for about 7 to 11 cycles, a sample-barcoded 5' primer and a J-beta primer mix were used. TCRdb called the 5' RACE reads again in MiXCR, with one record for every CDR3 protein. The table lists some 640,000 distinct CDR3 sequences, about 30% of them singletons. This CDR3 comprises 12 residues. CDR1 is MNHEY, CDR2 SMNVEV, per germline (reference sequence). Deletions cut 6 bases from V and 12 bases from J, with 15 bases between. This clonotype came up many times. V is TRBV27 and J is TRBJ2-1; D may match TRBD1 or TRBD2 (5 bases each). The sequence was collected from a woman of 80 years or more in good health. The source material was blood. CDR3 sequence (DNA): TGTGCCAGCAGCACCTCTGGGGGTTGGCAGTTCTTC. It codes for CASSTSGGWQFF.